Presented here are 2 T cell receptor beta chains from one specimen sequenced in a study of post-analysis software for immune sequencing data. Their antigen targets remain unknown. TCR beta cDNA libraries had unique molecular identifiers. MiXCR, run by TCRdb on the PCR reads, gives a single entry per CDR3 protein. The sample carries over 250,000 distinct CDR3 sequences, 35% to 40% recorded once. The study's findings and limits: Patients carried roughly 5 TRBV segments more frequently than controls did, and TRBV5-6, TRBV5-1 and TRBV20-1 were among them.

Sequenced sample: blood. The receptors derive from a girl between 10 and 17 years old with multiple sclerosis.

This clonotype was seen a few times. V is TRBV5-1 and J is TRBJ2-2; D may be TRBD2 (6 bases). Germline V gives CDR1 SGHRS, CDR2 YFSETQ. V dropped 7 bases and J dropped 2 bases, with 18 bases sitting between them. This CDR3 contains 16 residues. This CDR3 reads CASSFYGGGNTGELFF. CDR3 bases: TGCGCCAGCTCCTTCTACGGGGGAGGAAACACCGGGGAGCTGTTTTTT. Full variable domain (rest looked up from reference TRBV5-1 and TRBJ2-2): KAGVTQTPRYLIKTRGQQVTLSCSPISGHRSVSWYQQTPGQGLQFLFEYFSETQRNKGNFPGRFSGRQFSNSRSEMNVSTLELGDSALYLCASSFYGGGNTGELFFGEGSRLTVL.

Remarks on this clonotype: A read error is possible here, since a much larger clone lies one base away. The V gene is TRBV4-1, the J gene TRBJ1-1; no firm D call. This CDR3 contains 14 residues. Trimming removed 2 bases at V and 4 bases at J, with 11 bases between. The germline CDR1 and CDR2 sequences are MGHRA and YSYEKL. CDR3 DNA: TGCGCCAGCAGCCAACCCGGTGTGGGCACTGAAGCTTTCTTT. Amino acid sequence: CASSQPGVGTEAFF.